The clone carrying this T cell receptor (beta chain) has only one observation. Study processing details: Amplified reference gene primers provided the basis for estimating nucleated cell counts. Measured with immunoSEQ multiplex PCR; TCRdb has only the in-frame clones, and not every one. V and J calls and clone size are copied from that table; D and trimming were computed from the DNA. Among 160,000 or so clones listed, roughly 84% were seen once. This specimen comes from a study of blood T cell repertoires in COVID-19. Study-level information: The origin of the acute and convalescent COVID-19 samples was the United States, Italy and Spain. In each case, the material was cDNA or gDNA derived from T cells, B-cell-depleted T cells, or PBMCs.

CDR3 length: 14 amino acids. Germline trimming cut 6 bases from V and 0 bases from J; bases unmatched to any gene: 3. The germline V gene encodes CDR1 MGHRA and CDR2 YSYEKL. The chain joins TRBV4-1 to TRBJ2-3; 7 nucleotides line up with TRBD1. The source of this sequence is a man aged 40-55 years with acute or convalescent COVID-19. The sample taken for sequencing was peripheral blood. CDR3 in DNA: TGCGCCAGCAGTCGACAGGGAAGCACAGATACGCAGTATTTT. This translates into CASSRQGSTDTQYF.